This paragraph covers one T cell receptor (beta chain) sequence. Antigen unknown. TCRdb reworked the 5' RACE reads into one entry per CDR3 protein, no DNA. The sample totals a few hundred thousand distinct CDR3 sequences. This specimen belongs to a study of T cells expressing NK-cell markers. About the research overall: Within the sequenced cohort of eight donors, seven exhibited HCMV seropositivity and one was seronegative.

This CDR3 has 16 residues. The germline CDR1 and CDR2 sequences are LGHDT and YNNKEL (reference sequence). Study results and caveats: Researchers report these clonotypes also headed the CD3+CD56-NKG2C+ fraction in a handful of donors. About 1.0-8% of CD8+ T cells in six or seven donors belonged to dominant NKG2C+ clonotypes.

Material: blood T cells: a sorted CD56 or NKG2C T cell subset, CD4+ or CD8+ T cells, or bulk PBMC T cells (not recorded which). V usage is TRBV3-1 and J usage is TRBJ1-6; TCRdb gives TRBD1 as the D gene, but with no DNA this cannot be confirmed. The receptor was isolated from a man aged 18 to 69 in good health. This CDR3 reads CASSPRTGTYNSPLHF.